This TCR beta chain was sequenced for a study of early T cells in non-severe SARS-CoV-2 infection. Study context: The sequenced material was bulk RNA from unsorted whole blood, and its chains were unpaired. Overall study findings and caveats: Anti-spike CD8 specificities were favored by VDJdb matching, whose results missed private and CD4 specificities.

Individual cDNA molecules carried attached unique molecular identifiers. Each CDR3 protein is one row after TCRdb ran MiXCR on the 5' RACE reads. The sample records about 22,000 distinct CDR3 sequences, around 3.5% being singletons. In regard to this clonotype: Its target is not known.

CDR1 is SNHLY and CDR2 is FYNNEI in the germline V gene. The trim removed 6 bases at V and 3 bases at J, leaving 9 bases unmatched. The length of the CDR3 is 15 residues. Sequencing was done on a sample of whole blood. This clonotype originated in an adult who was a healthcare worker with PCR-confirmed SARS-CoV-2 infection or an uninfected control (not recorded which). V and J are TRBV2 and TRBJ2-3; TRBD1 aligns across 7 bases. The CDR3 DNA reads as TGTGCCAGCAGGGGAGACAGGGCGAAGACAGATACGCAGTATTTT. Its translation is CASRGDRAKTDTQYF.